Listed here are 20 T cell receptor beta chains from one sample, sequenced in a study of metastatic and nonmetastatic thyroid tumors. TCRdb re-processed the PCR reads through MiXCR. Here the sample spans around 31,000 clones, about a fifth being singletons. Among the patients, none had received any treatment before thyroid surgery. Sequenced sample: tumor tissue. These TCRs come from a male donor with papillary thyroid cancer or a benign thyroid nodule (not recorded which). Some clones in this sample may be carry-over from other donors' samples.

The table lists this clone with a count of one. The J gene is TRBJ2-3, the V gene TRBV20-1; 7 positions agree with TRBD1. V trimming: 5 bases; J trimming: 2 bases; junction bases outside the gene matches: 13. The CDR3 runs 16 residues. Germline V lookup: CDR1 DFQATT, CDR2 SNEGSKA (reference sequence). The CDR3 DNA reads as TGCAGTGCTGGCAGTACCGGGACAGCTAACACAGATACGCAGTATTTT. Protein product: CSAGSTGTANTDTQYF.

This clone was counted ten times or more. The rearrangement joins TRBV11-2 to TRBJ2-7; TRBD2 matches at 10 bases. Germline values: CDR1 SGHAT, CDR2 FQNNGV. V was pared by 4 bases and J by 0 bases, with 3 bases of the junction left unmatched. The CDR3 has 15 residues. CDR3: CASSSTSGASYEQYF. Written as DNA, the CDR3 is TGTGCCAGCAGCTCAACTAGCGGGGCCTCCTACGAGCAGTACTTC.

Notes on this clone: Germline is not matched at one junction end, which may reflect a read error. The DNA for the CDR3 is TGTAGTGCTAGCAATCCACTAGCGGGACGCTCCTACGAGCAGTACTTC. This translates into CSASNPLAGRSYEQYF. The genes are TRBV20-1 and TRBJ2-7; 10 bases are shared with TRBD2. CDR1 DFQATT and CDR2 SNEGSKA come from the germline V gene (reference sequence). The length of the CDR3 is 16 residues.

This clone was observed at least ten times. V and J are TRBV6-2 or TRBV6-3 and TRBJ2-3; a weak D match, TRBD1 (5 bases). The germline V gene has CDR1 MNHEY and CDR2 SVGEGT. The CDR3 consists of 17 residues. V was clipped by 3 bases and J by 2 bases, with 18 bases between them. CDR3 sequence (DNA): TGTGCCAGCAGTTATATAGCTGGCAGGGCCTCCACAGATACGCAGTATTTT. Its translation is CASSYIAGRASTDTQYF.

This rearrangement joins TRBV7-2 to TRBJ2-5, with a weak D call TRBD2 (6 bases). Germline V gene data show CDR1 as SGHTA and CDR2 as FQGNSA. This CDR3 contains 13 residues. V lost 3 bases and J lost 7, with 12 bases in between. For the CDR3, the DNA is TGTGCCAGCAGCTTCCCGGGGCGGGGGACCCAGTACTTC. It is translated as CASSFPGRGTQYF.

The chain employs TRBV18 and TRBJ1-4; D unresolved. CDR1 is KGHSH and CDR2 is LQKENI in the germline V gene. This CDR3 contains 15 residues. The V end lost 5 bases, the J end lost 4 bases, and 14 bases lay between the germline ends. CDR3: CASSMIDRSNEKLFF. For the CDR3, the DNA is TGTGCCAGCTCAATGATCGACCGAAGTAATGAAAAACTGTTTTTT.

This clone has at least ten counts. The chain recombines TRBV29-1 with TRBJ2-5; D may be TRBD1 or TRBD2 (5 bases each). Germline-derived CDR1 and CDR2 are SQVTM and ANQGSEA. The CDR3 has 14 amino acids. Trimming took off 6 bases at V and 3 bases at J, with 17 bases between the two ends. The chain's CDR3 is CSVRGRRIKETQYF. CDR3 nucleotides: TGCAGCGTGAGGGGAAGACGGATAAAAGAGACCCAGTACTTC.

In its sample, this clone ranks as medium-sized. The rearrangement uses TRBV6-1 and TRBJ2-7, with a weak D call TRBD1 (6 bases). Deletions cut 4 bases from V and 3 bases from J, with 13 bases between. Looked up from germline, CDR1 is MNHNS and CDR2 is SASEGT. There are 14 residues in the CDR3. CDR3 coding DNA: TGTGCCAGCAGTGTCCGGGACAAGGGCTACGAGCAGTACTTC. Protein product: CASSVRDKGYEQYF.

The V gene is TRBV24-1, the J gene TRBJ2-7; 8 bases agree with TRBD1. The V segment lost 2 bases and the J segment 1 base; nucleotides outside the gene matches: 3. Per germline, CDR1 KGHDR and CDR2 SFDVKD. There are 15 residues in the CDR3. The CDR3 coding sequence is TGTGCCACCAGTGATTCCAGGACAGGGTCCTACGAGCAGTACTTC. This encodes CATSDSRTGSYEQYF.

Many counts were recorded for this clone. The V gene is TRBV18, the J gene TRBJ2-7; unclear D gene. The CDR3 sequence is 13 residues long. Per the germline V gene, CDR1 is KGHSH and CDR2 is LQKENI. V gave up 1 base and J gave up 2 bases, with 6 bases separating them. In DNA, the CDR3 is TGTGCCAGCTCACCACGGCAGACCTACGAGCAGTACTTC. Encoded protein: CASSPRQTYEQYF.

This clone was detected a few times. J is TRBJ2-7 and V is TRBV19; no clear D gene. The germline gives CDR1 LNHDA, CDR2 SQIVND (reference sequence). This CDR3 is 15 amino acids long. Trimming removed 6 bases at V and 1 base at J, with 16 bases between. This CDR3 reads CASSGRHGASYEQYF. CDR3 DNA sequence: TGTGCCAGTAGCGGACGTCATGGCGCGTCCTACGAGCAGTACTTC.

The chain is built from TRBV5-1 and TRBJ2-7; TRBD1 aligns across 8 bases. V lost 4 bases to trimming and J lost 4 bases; unmatched junction nucleotides: 10. CDR1 and CDR2 from the germline V gene are SGHRS and YFSETQ. The CDR3 totals 15 residues. The CDR3 DNA sequence: TGCGCCAGCAGCGTCTCCGGGACAGGCCTTTACGAGCAGTACTTC. It translates to CASSVSGTGLYEQYF. The complete variable domain, with remaining parts taken from reference TRBV5-1 and TRBJ2-7, reads KAGVTQTPRYLIKTRGQQVTLSCSPISGHRSVSWYQQTPGQGLQFLFEYFSETQRNKGNFPGRFSGRQFSNSRSEMNVSTLELGDSALYLCASSVSGTGLYEQYFGPGTRLTVT.

This clone was seen a handful of times. This chain links TRBV6-5 with TRBJ1-2; the D is unclear. Germline loops: CDR1 MNHEY, CDR2 SVGAGI. The CDR3 runs 14 residues. V lost 4 bases, J lost 7 bases, and 16 bases lay in between. CDR3 coding DNA: TGTGCCAGCAGTTCCTCTCGGATGGTCTTTGGCTACACCTTC. Protein sequence: CASSSSRMVFGYTF.

In its sample, this clone was seen a few times. The V gene is TRBV10-3, the J gene TRBJ2-1, with 11 bases that match TRBD2. The CDR3 spans 16 residues. The junction had 7 bases not matched to a gene; V was cut back by 2 bases and J by 7 bases. In germline, CDR1 is ENHRY, CDR2 SYGVKD. CDR3 in amino acids: CAISEGSGRAGNEQFF. CDR3 nucleotide sequence: TGTGCCATCAGTGAGGGTAGCGGGAGGGCGGGTAATGAGCAGTTCTTC.

This rearrangement joins TRBV11-3 to TRBJ2-3; no definite D call. V was cut by 6 bases and J by 4 bases, with 8 bases left in between. Germline V gene sequence: CDR1 SGHNT, CDR2 YENEEA. The CDR3 sequence is 12 residues long. The CDR3 nucleotides are TGTGCCAGCAGTGGAAATGCAGATACGCAGTATTTT. Residues: CASSGNADTQYF.

This clone was observed at least ten times. This rearrangement joins TRBV15 to TRBJ2-7; TRBD1 matches 8 bases. The CDR3 runs 15 residues. V trimming: 5 bases; J trimming: 7 bases; junction bases outside the gene matches: 13. The germline V gene has CDR1 LNHNV and CDR2 YYDKDF (reference sequence). CDR3 sequence (DNA): TGTGCCACCAGCGGTCTCGGGACAGGAGGTGGGGAGCAGTACTTC. Encoded protein: CATSGLGTGGGEQYF. Complete variable domain (other parts from reference TRBV15 and TRBJ2-7): DAMVIQNPRYQVTQFGKPVTLSCSQTLNHNVMYWYQQKSSQAPKLLFHYYDKDFNNEADTPDNFQSRRPNTSFCFLDIRSPGLGDTAMYLCATSGLGTGGGEQYFGPGTRLTVT.

The chain joins TRBV2 to TRBJ1-4, with 11 nucleotides matching TRBD1. Germline values: CDR1 SNHLY, CDR2 FYNNEI. This CDR3 is 14 amino acids long. The V gene end was trimmed by 6 bases and the J gene end by 7 bases; junction bases not matched to a gene: 4. The CDR3 bases are TGTGCCAGCAGGAAGGGGACAGGGGGTGAAAAACTGTTTTTT. It codes for CASRKGTGGEKLFF.

The chain couples TRBV20-1 to TRBJ2-7; D possibly matches TRBD1 or TRBD2 (5 bases each). Trimming removed 5 bases from V and 1 base from J, with 27 bases in between. This CDR3 has 18 amino acids. The V gene's germline CDR1 is DFQATT and CDR2 SNEGSKA (reference sequence). This CDR3 is CSARRQSREHSGSYEQYF. CDR3 nucleotide sequence: TGCAGTGCTCGGAGGCAGTCCAGGGAACACAGCGGATCCTACGAGCAGTACTTC.

This rearrangement joins TRBV12-3 or TRBV12-4 to TRBJ2-7; weak D call: TRBD2 (6 bases). The CDR3 consists of 15 residues. Deletions cut 4 bases from V and 7 bases from J, with 20 bases between. The CDR3 DNA reads TGTGCCAGCAGTTGGACTATCGGGATCCAGGGTGAGCAGTACTTC. This encodes CASSWTIGIQGEQYF.

This chain joins TRBV7-2 and TRBJ2-7, with D perhaps being TRBD1 or TRBD2 (5 bases each). This CDR3 spans 15 amino acids. With 1 base removed from V and 4 bases from J, the gap between germline ends came to 14 bases. Germline CDR1 SGHTA, CDR2 FQGNSA. CDR3 residues: CASSLVGDLGYEQYF. As DNA, the CDR3 is TGTGCCAGCAGCTTAGTGGGGGACCTCGGGTACGAGCAGTACTTC.